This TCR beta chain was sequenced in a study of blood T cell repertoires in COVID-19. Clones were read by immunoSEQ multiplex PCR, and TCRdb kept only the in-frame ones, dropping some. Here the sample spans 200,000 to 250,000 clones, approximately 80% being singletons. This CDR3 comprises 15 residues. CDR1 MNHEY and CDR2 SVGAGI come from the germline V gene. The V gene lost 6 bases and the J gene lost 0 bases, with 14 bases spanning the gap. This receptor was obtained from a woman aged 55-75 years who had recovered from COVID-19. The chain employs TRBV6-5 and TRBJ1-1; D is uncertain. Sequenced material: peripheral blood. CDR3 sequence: CASSIYSSMNTEAFF. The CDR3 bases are TGTGCCAGCAGCATCTACAGCAGCATGAACACTGAAGCTTTCTTT.